The subject of this entry is one TCR beta chain. The antigen it binds to is not known. Base qualities are missing; no much larger clone stands one base away. These data originate in a study of blood T cell repertoires in COVID-19 (TCRdb year 2020). In terms of the full investigation: Collaborator samples came from the United States, Italy and Spain and covered acute and convalescent phases of COVID-19. The prospective study material was composed of cDNA or gDNA derived from T cells, B-cell-depleted T cells, or PBMCs. The dataset comprised deeply sampled blood TCRbeta repertoires from subjects exposed to, actively infected with, or recovered from COVID-19. The repertoires were made available in a free public database intended to serve as a resource for research on the immune response to SARS-CoV-2. Samples were obtained from the ongoing ImmuneRACE study (first 160 participants) and from 1,000 to 1,500 subjects provided by 6 global collaborators. Nearly every sample came with metadata listing a de-identified subject ID, COVID-19 status, age in years and sex. Where available, HLA class I and class II types were taken from metadata supplied by the sample provider and were not determined by assay-based typing.

TCRbeta CDR3 regions were amplified from genomic DNA using the immunoSEQ Assay, a bias-controlled multiplex PCR. The paper's processing steps were these. Nucleated cell counts per sample were estimated from amplification of reference gene primers within the assay. To quantify the absolute abundance of each unique TCRbeta CDR3 rearrangement, sequence reads were collapsed and filtered. For each sample, productive Simpson clonality was calculated as the square root of Simpson's diversity index over productive rearrangements. As stored in TCRdb, this immuneACCESS dataset retains in-frame rearrangements with V and J assigned. A fraction of the clones does not appear; measured against another copy, unresolved V genes explain less than half of the discrepancy, and the remainder lacks a known reason. V and J calls and clone size are as listed in that table; D and trimming were resolved from the DNA. The table for this sample lists some 150,000 clones; 84% of them were counted only once. Jointly, the top ten make up just over 9.5% of the sample.

General conclusions and limits of the study: The amount of clinical and demographic metadata varied by source and participant and was provided uncurated.

Each collaborating institution followed its own protocols to collect whole blood in K2EDTA tubes. For TCRbeta analysis, collaborators shipped samples as frozen whole blood, isolated PBMCs, or DNA extracted from either of those sample types. V is pared back by 6 bases and J by 5 bases, with 21 bases lying between the germline termini. The CDR3 has 16 amino acids, counting the end cysteine and phenylalanine. The kept DNA is CDR3 alone, 48 bases in frame from the first base. Based on the germline V gene, the CDR1 and CDR2 sequences are KGHDR and SFDVKD. This sequence originates from a woman between 50 and 59 years old with acute or convalescent COVID-19. The receptor chain draws on TRBV24-1 and TRBJ2-5; a weak D assignment points to TRBD2 (7 bases agree). The specimen sequenced was peripheral blood. The CDR3 protein: CATSHGGRSWGETQYF. In nucleotides, the sequence is TGTGCCACCAGTCACGGGGGGCGCAGTTGGGGGGAGACCCAGTACTTC.